Listed below are T cell receptor beta chains from one sample, sequenced in a study of cytomegalovirus exposure and HLA in healthy donors. This table comes from immunoSEQ multiplex PCR, and its TCRdb copy is limited to in-frame clones, with some not included. The sample lists about 240,000 clones; around 87% were seen once. Input material: PBMCs. The receptors come from a woman in her 30s in good health and CMV-seropositive. Both conserved end residues are part of each CDR3. D genes are given only for firm matches. Rows give clone size only sometimes, using once, few, many, or a class for an expanded clone.

J | size | D | V | DNA | CDR3
TRBJ2-1 | NA | TRBD2 | TRBV29-1 | TGCAGCGTTCTGCCTAGCGGCGATGAGCAGTTCTTC | CSVLPSGDEQFF
TRBJ2-3 | once | TRBD1 | TRBV6-1 | TGTGCCAGCAGTGAAGGGACAGGGGAGCGTCGGCGGTATTTT | CASSEGTGERRRYF
TRBJ1-1 | NA | TRBD1 | TRBV5-4 | TGTGCCAGCAGCGGCAGGGGGACTGAAGCTTTCTTT | CASSGRGTEAFF
TRBJ1-4 | once | NA | TRBV4-1 | TGCGCCAGCAGCCTAGTCAAGGGGCAGGAAAAACTGTTTTTT | CASSLVKGQEKLFF
TRBJ1-3 | NA | NA | TRBV27 | TGTGCCAGCAGTTCGACAGTCGCAGCTGCCTCTGGAAACACCATATATTTT | CASSSTVAAASGNTIYF
TRBJ2-1 | NA | NA | TRBV7-9 | TGTGCCAGCAGCTTAGTCAAGGGGGGGTCGAATGAGCAGTTCTTC | CASSLVKGGSNEQFF
TRBJ2-2 | NA | TRBD2 | TRBV5-1 | TGCGCCAGCAGCTCCGGACTAGCGGGACTTAACACCGGGGAGCTGTTTTTT | CASSSGLAGLNTGELFF
TRBJ2-7 | once | NA | TRBV6-5 | TGTGCCAGCTGGGGCATCTCCTACGAGCAGTACTTC | CASWGISYEQYF
TRBJ1-2 | NA | TRBD1 | TRBV7-2 | TGTGCCAGCAGCTTAGTAGGGACAGGGGAGGCCTATGGCTACACCTTC | CASSLVGTGEAYGYTF
TRBJ1-1 | NA | TRBD1 | TRBV28 | TGTGCCAGCAGTGGAGACAGGGGAGGTCCTGAAGCTTTCTTT | CASSGDRGGPEAFF
TRBJ2-1 | NA | TRBD2 | TRBV28 | TGTGCCAGCAGTCCGCGGGGGACTACCAAGAGGAATGAGCAGTTCTTC | CASSPRGTTKRNEQFF
TRBJ2-3 | NA | TRBD1 | TRBV4-1 | TGCGCCAGCAGCCCCGACAGGGTTCTTCTAGATACGCAGTATTTT | CASSPDRVLLDTQYF
TRBJ2-1 | NA | NA | TRBV28 | TGTGCCAGCAGTTTATGGGCCCCTGGGAGTTGGGATGAGCAGTTCTTC | CASSLWAPGSWDEQFF
TRBJ2-7 | NA | TRBD2 | TRBV29-1 | TGCAGCGTCCTACGACCGCCGGGGACTAGCTACGAGCAGTACTTC | CSVLRPPGTSYEQYF
TRBJ2-3 | NA | TRBD2 | TRBV5-6 | TGTGCCAGCAGCTTGGGCCTCAGCGGGAGTGGAGATACGCAGTATTTT | CASSLGLSGSGDTQYF
TRBJ1-1 | NA | NA | TRBV14 | TGTGCCAGCAGCCCTCAGGGATACACTGAAGCTTTCTTT | CASSPQGYTEAFF